This TCR beta chain was observed in a study of CD8+CD57+ T cells in acquired aplastic anemia. In the study overall: The average for DNA from sorted CD4+ and CD8+ cells was roughly 3 ug. Where healthy donors were concerned, CD4+ cells averaged about 11 million reads. Whole-study results and caveats: The study identified more than 25 CD8+ CDR3 sequences shared by patients and controls. Any difference that existed in CD8+ Simpson's diversity between patients and controls was not significant.

The table lists this clonotype with a count of one. No antigen is known for it. This CDR3 has 13 residues. Germline-derived CDR1 and CDR2 are SGHVS and FQNEAQ. V gave up 5 bases and J gave up 7 bases, with 15 bases separating them. Investigators profiled TCR beta VDJ and CDR3 from genomic DNA template. In TCRdb, the reads were re-called with MiXCR into one record per CDR3 protein. The data contain approximately 81,000 distinct CDR3 sequences, over 35% of them singletons. Sequenced: sorted CD4+, CD8+, or CD8+CD57+ T cells (not recorded which) from PBMCs. This sequence originates from a human donor in good health, serving as a control. The chain combines TRBV7-8 with TRBJ2-7, with D tentatively TRBD1 (5 bases). The CDR3: CASSQGGHREQYF. The CDR3 nucleotides are TGTGCCAGCAGCCAGGGCGGCCATCGGGAGCAGTACTTC.